Below are 2 T cell receptor beta chains sequenced from a single sample in a study of blood T cells in healthy people across ages. The authors ran a second PCR of 7 to 11 cycles using a sample-barcoded 5' primer and a J-beta primer mix. TCRdb re-derived calls from the 5' RACE reads in MiXCR, one entry per CDR3 protein. This sample has 850,000 to 950,000 distinct CDR3 sequences, with around 30% found just once. Sequenced: blood. These receptors came from a woman older than 75 in good health.

About this clonotype itself: An end of the junction does not agree with germline; a read error may underlie this. The rearrangement uses TRBV7-2 and TRBJ2-2; a weak D match, TRBD2 (5 bases). CDR3 length: 14 amino acids. From germline, CDR1 is SGHTA and CDR2 FQGNSA. This CDR3 reads CASSLPYGTGERFF. DNA of the CDR3: TGTGCCAGCAGCCTACCTTATGGAACCGGGGAGCGGTTTTTT.

The sample holds many counts of this clonotype. The rearrangement uses TRBV10-2 and TRBJ2-5; D gene unclear. Germline V lookup: CDR1 WSHSY, CDR2 SAAADI. The CDR3 covers 15 residues. The V gene lost 3 bases and the J gene lost 1 base, with 12 bases spanning the gap. The CDR3, as DNA: TGCGCCAGCAGTGACGTCGCGGCCCGCCAAGAGACCCAGTACTTC. This codes for CASSDVAARQETQYF.